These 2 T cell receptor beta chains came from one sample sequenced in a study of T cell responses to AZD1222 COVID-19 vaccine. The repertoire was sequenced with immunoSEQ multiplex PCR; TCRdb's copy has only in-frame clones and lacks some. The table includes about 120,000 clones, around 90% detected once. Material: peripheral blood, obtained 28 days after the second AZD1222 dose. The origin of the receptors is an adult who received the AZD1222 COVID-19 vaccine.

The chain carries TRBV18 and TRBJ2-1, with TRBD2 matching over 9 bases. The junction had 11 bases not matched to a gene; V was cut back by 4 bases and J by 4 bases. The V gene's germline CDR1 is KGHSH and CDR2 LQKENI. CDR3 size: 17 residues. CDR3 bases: TGTGCCAGCTCACACCGGACTAGCGATATTATGTACAATGAGCAGTTCTTC. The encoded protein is CASSHRTSDIMYNEQFF.

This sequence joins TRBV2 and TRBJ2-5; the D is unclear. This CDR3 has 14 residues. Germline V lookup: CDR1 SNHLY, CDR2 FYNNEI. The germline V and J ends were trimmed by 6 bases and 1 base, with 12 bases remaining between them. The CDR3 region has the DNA TGTGCCAGCAGGTCGTCTCACTCCCAAGAGACCCAGTACTTC. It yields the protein CASRSSHSQETQYF.